The TCR beta chain described here comes from a study of regulatory T cells in long-lasting Graves disease. Study-wide results and caveats: Lower TCR diversity characterized persistent Graves' patients relative to newly diagnosed patients.

The V end lost 5 bases, the J end lost 5 bases, and 19 bases lay between the germline ends. CDR3 length equals 15 residues. Per the germline V gene, CDR1 is MNHEY and CDR2 is SVGEGT. Time point described: newly diagnosed GD, antithyroid drugs for less than 3 months. The TCR library was made from RNA extracted from PBMCs. The authors built TCR beta libraries using iRepertoire HTBI primers and Arm-PCR of CDR3 regions. TCRdb reanalysed the multiplex PCR reads using MiXCR and keeps one entry per CDR3 protein. The top ten hold about 12% of the sample, which has roughly 510,000 distinct CDR3 sequences, about 15% seen once. This clonotype was found many times. Its target is unknown. The sample was also linked to a second study, of T cells in Graves' hyperthyroidism and ophthalmopathy.

The sample was peripheral blood mononuclear cells (PBMCs), taken at new diagnosis, from a patient treated with antithyroid drugs. The source of this sequence is a man aged 18 to 29 with Graves disease. This rearrangement joins TRBV6-2 or TRBV6-3 to TRBJ2-7, with a possible D match to TRBD2 (6 bases). Here the CDR3 reads CASSEVAGRKHEQYF. CDR3 in DNA: TGTGCCAGCAGTGAAGTGGCAGGGAGGAAGCACGAGCAGTACTTC.